This entry concerns a single T cell receptor (beta chain). What it binds is unknown. The libraries were made with immunoSEQ version 4 in survey mode. Each sample used up to roughly 1 ug genomic DNA diluted to around 9.5 ng/uL. TCRdb keeps only in-frame clones here, not all; method: immunoSEQ multiplex PCR. The data contain roughly 13,000 clones, roughly 66% of them singletons. The data are from a study of persistence of HIV-infected CD4 T cells. An overlapping HIV-1 Gag peptide pool stimulated these cells at roughly 0.97 ug/peptide/mL. Sorting of responding CD4+ T cells relied on upregulated CD40 ligand together with CD69. Before stimulation, PBMCs underwent CD8+ T cell depletion. The CDR3 is 11 amino acids. With 6 bases removed from V and 1 base from J, the gap between germline ends came to 6 bases. CDR1 is SQVTM, CDR2 ANQGSEA, per germline. General study results and limits: Degenerate expanded CDR3beta sequences were enriched among CMV- and Gag-responding cells. TCR analyses could not target the rare provirus-carrying CMV-responding cells.

The TCR was taken from an adult man with HIV who was CMV-seropositive. Sample: CD4+ T cells sorted from PBMCs after 18-hour stimulation, taken from a patient who received antiretroviral therapy. The chain joins TRBV29-1 to TRBJ1-1; D remains ambiguous. CDR3 in amino acids: CSVTPNTEAFF. The CDR3 nucleotides are TGCAGCGTCACACCGAACACTGAAGCTTTCTTT.